One and the same sample provided the 12 T cell receptor beta chains below, sequenced in a study of cytomegalovirus exposure and HLA in healthy donors. Primers for the PCR totalled 60 Vbeta and 13 Jbeta. Using immunoSEQ multiplex PCR, the repertoire was profiled, and TCRdb retains in-frame clones only, with some absent. The table shows just over 150,000 clones, with 70% to 90% occurring only once. Sequencing was carried out using PBMCs. The receptor source for this set is a woman under 30 in good health and CMV-seronegative.

In this sample, this clone turned up once. The rearrangement uses TRBV10-3 and TRBJ1-2, with 9 bases fitting TRBD1. J gave up 4 bases and V 6 bases, and 9 bases lay outside the gene matches. Germline V gene data show CDR1 as ENHRY and CDR2 as SYGVKD. This CDR3 has 15 residues. The CDR3 DNA sequence: TGTGCCATCAGACCGGGACAGGGATCCGGCTATGGCTACACCTTC. This codes for CAIRPGQGSGYGYTF.

The V gene is TRBV9, the J gene TRBJ1-2, with D possibly being TRBD1 (5 bases). This CDR3 is built from 15 residues. Between the trimmed V and J ends, which lost 0 bases and 2 bases, there was a span of 11 bases. The germline V gene has CDR1 SGDLS and CDR2 YYNGEE. CDR3 nucleotide sequence: TGTGCCAGCAGCGTAGCTGTAGGGGTCAACTATGGCTACACCTTC. It is translated as CASSVAVGVNYGYTF.

This clone has just a few counts. V and J are TRBV19 and TRBJ2-3, with D perhaps TRBD1 (5 bases). The V end lost 7 bases, the J end lost 2 bases, and 10 bases lay between the germline ends. The CDR3 extends over 13 amino acids. The germline gives CDR1 LNHDA, CDR2 SQIVND (reference sequence). The CDR3 protein is CASIQGDTDTQYF. Written as DNA, the CDR3 is TGTGCCAGTATCCAAGGGGACACAGATACGCAGTATTTT.

The V and J genes are TRBV28 and TRBJ2-7; maybe TRBD1 (6 bases). The CDR3 has 16 amino acids. V was clipped by 6 bases and J by 0 bases, with 18 bases between them. Germline assignment: CDR1 MDHEN and CDR2 SYDVKM. In DNA, the CDR3 is TGTGCCAGCAGCCCTGGGGGCCAGGCCTACTCCTACGAGCAGTACTTC. As protein: CASSPGGQAYSYEQYF.

This rearrangement joins TRBV28 to TRBJ1-4; D is undetermined. The CDR3 consists of 11 residues. Trimming stripped 10 bases from V and 8 bases from J, with 11 bases between. Germline V gene sequence: CDR1 MDHEN, CDR2 SYDVKM. In DNA, the CDR3 is TGTGCCATCCAAAACCGGGAAAAACTGTTTTTT. Amino acids: CAIQNREKLFF. The variable domain in full, with the rest retrieved from reference TRBV28 and TRBJ1-4, is DVKVTQSSRYLVKRTGEKVFLECVQDMDHENMFWYRQDPGLGLRLIYFSYDVKMKEKGDIPEGYSVSREKKERFSLILESASTNQTSMYLCAIQNREKLFFGSGTQLSVL.

The chain has TRBV19 and TRBJ2-7; D is perhaps TRBD1 (5 bases). CDR3 size: 13 residues. V lost 2 bases and J lost 5, with 10 bases in between. Looked up from germline, CDR1 is LNHDA and CDR2 is SQIVND (reference sequence). CDR3 DNA sequence: TGTGCCAGTAGTATATCAGGGATCGACGAGCAGTACTTC. Translating it yields CASSISGIDEQYF. The variable domain in full, with the rest retrieved from reference TRBV19 and TRBJ2-7, is DGGITQSPKYLFRKEGQNVTLSCEQNLNHDAMYWYRQDPGQGLRLIYYSQIVNDFQKGDIAEGYSVSREKKESFPLTVTSAQKNPTAFYLCASSISGIDEQYFGPGTRLTVT.

The rearrangement uses TRBV4-1 and TRBJ2-3, with 8 nucleotides matching TRBD2. This CDR3 region has 15 residues. Unmatched junction bases numbered 8, after V lost 4 bases and J lost 5 bases. Germline CDR1 and CDR2: MGHRA and YSYEKL. The CDR3 DNA follows: TGCGCCAGCAGCCGCATTAGCGGGGAGGGAGATACGCAGTATTTT. Translating gives CASSRISGEGDTQYF.

J is TRBJ2-7 and V is TRBV5-4; TRBD1 aligns across 7 bases. The germline gives CDR1 SGHNT, CDR2 YYREEE (reference sequence). This CDR3 spans 14 amino acids. J was trimmed by 3 bases and V by 2 bases; bases with no gene match: 5. The CDR3 DNA is TGTGCCAGCAGCTTCGCAGGGGGATTCTACGAGCAGTACTTC. It specifies CASSFAGGFYEQYF. The full variable domain, completed using reference TRBV5-4 and TRBJ2-7, is ETGVTQSPTHLIKTRGQQVTLRCSSQSGHNTVSWYQQALGQGPQFIFQYYREEENGRGNFPPRFSGLQFPNYSSELNVNALELDDSALYLCASSFAGGFYEQYFGPGTRLTVT.

V is TRBV27 and J is TRBJ2-3, with D tentatively TRBD2 (5 bases). Trimming took off 2 bases at V and 2 bases at J, with 11 bases between the two ends. In germline, CDR1 is MNHEY, CDR2 SMNVEV (reference sequence). The CDR3 spans 15 residues. The CDR3 loop is CASSLHRDSTDTQYF. CDR3 bases: TGTGCCAGCAGTTTACACCGGGATTCCACAGATACGCAGTATTTT.

The V call is TRBV27, the J call TRBJ1-2, with a weak D call TRBD1 (5 bases). Germline CDR1 reads MNHEY; CDR2 reads SMNVEV (reference sequence). Trimming pared 3 bases from V and 5 bases from J, leaving 13 bases between. The CDR3 is 14 amino acids. The CDR3 protein is CASSLRGPGYGYTF. The CDR3 nucleotides are TGTGCCAGCAGTTTGCGGGGACCTGGGTATGGCTACACCTTC.

This clone was recorded only once. DNA for the CDR3: TGTGCCAGTAGCACCGGGACAGGGTTCCCTCTGTTCTTC. Its translation is CASSTGTGFPLFF. The chain employs TRBV19 and TRBJ2-1, with 9 bases lining up with TRBD1. CDR1 and CDR2 from the germline V gene are LNHDA and SQIVND (reference sequence). V dropped 6 bases and J dropped 15; count of bases not matched to a gene: 12. CDR3 length equals 13 residues.

This clone was detected a few times. The V call is TRBV6-1, the J call TRBJ2-1; 8 bases are shared with TRBD2. The V and J ends lost 2 bases and 0 bases, in that order; junction bases with no gene match: 3. Germline V gives CDR1 MNHNS, CDR2 SASEGT. There are 16 residues in the CDR3. In DNA, the CDR3 is TGTGCCAGCAGTGAAAGGCGGGGGGACTCCTACAATGAGCAGTTCTTC. Translation: CASSERRGDSYNEQFF.